This TCR beta chain was documented in a study of T cell responses to AZD1222 COVID-19 vaccine. Notes on the study in general: There were repertoire samples only from the period after the peak T cell response. The donor group comprised mostly white British people and more females; the analysis possibly underestimated clonal diversity.

A word on this clone: Its antigen is not known.

Sequenced by immunoSEQ multiplex PCR; TCRdb stores in-frame clones only, minus some. The sample yields 150,000 to 200,000 clones, about nine tenths seen once. CDR1 MNHEY and CDR2 SVGEGT come from the germline V gene. Trimming shortened V by 6 bases and J by 7 bases, and 13 bases separated the two germline ends. The CDR3 has 12 residues. V is TRBV6-2 or TRBV6-3 and J is TRBJ2-7, with D hard to call. The sequences come from peripheral blood, collected on day 0 of AZD1222 vaccination. The clonotype originates from an adult in good health. CDR3 loop: CASSKTNWEQYF. Here the CDR3 DNA reads TGTGCCAGCAGCAAAACGAATTGGGAGCAGTACTTC.